One and the same sample provided the 30 T cell receptor beta chains below, sequenced in a study of blood T cell repertoires in COVID-19. Sequencing was performed with immunoSEQ multiplex PCR; in TCRdb, only in-frame clones are kept and a portion is missing. The table records fewer than 200,000 clones, around 93% of them present only once. Specimen: peripheral blood. All receptors come from a man aged 25 to 40 with COVID-19, enrolled during active disease.

The chain joins TRBV19 to TRBJ2-3, with 10 positions matching TRBD2. This CDR3 has 15 residues. In germline, CDR1 is LNHDA, CDR2 SQIVND (reference sequence). Losses at the gene ends were 6 bases for V and 3 bases for J; bases not matched to a gene: 6. The CDR3 DNA sequence: TGTGCCAGTAGATTCGGGACTAGCGTAACAGATACGCAGTATTTT. Protein sequence: CASRFGTSVTDTQYF.

The rearrangement joins TRBV5-8 to TRBJ2-1, with D possibly matching TRBD1 (7 bases). The germline V gene has CDR1 SGHTS and CDR2 YDEGEE. V was cut by 0 bases and J by 7 bases, with 14 bases left in between. The CDR3 has 15 residues. The CDR3 region has the DNA TGTGCCAGCAGCTTGGCGTCAGGGGGGTGGAATGAGCAGTTCTTC. Translating it yields CASSLASGGWNEQFF.

The chain links TRBV28 to TRBJ1-1, with D maybe TRBD1 (5 bases). Germline CDR1 reads MDHEN; CDR2 reads SYDVKM. The CDR3 is 16 residues long. Trimming took 5 bases from V and 6 from J, leaving 22 bases between them. CDR3 sequence reads: CASSPPKGQGRSEAFF. The CDR3, as DNA: TGTGCCAGCAGTCCTCCCAAAGGGCAGGGTAGGTCTGAAGCTTTCTTT.

The rearrangement links TRBV27 to TRBJ2-3; D is undetermined. Trimming removed 7 bases at V and 6 bases at J, with 8 bases between. The CDR3 has 11 residues. Germline lookup yields CDR1 MNHEY and CDR2 SMNVEV (reference sequence). The CDR3 bases are TGTGCCAGCACCCGGTGGGATACGCAGTATTTT. This gives the protein CASTRWDTQYF.

The gene calls are TRBV6-5 and TRBJ1-2; D possibly corresponds to TRBD1 (6 bases). CDR3 length: 13 amino acids. From germline, CDR1 is MNHEY and CDR2 SVGAGI. The V end was cut by 6 bases, the J end by 3 bases, with 11 bases between. The CDR3, as DNA: TGTGCCAGCAGCTTACAGGGATACTATGGCTACACCTTC. It is translated as CASSLQGYYGYTF.

This clone was picked up one time. The rearrangement joins TRBV6-5 to TRBJ2-7; 10 bases fit TRBD1. This CDR3 contains 15 residues. CDR1 is MNHEY and CDR2 is SVGAGI in the germline V gene. V gave up 4 bases and J gave up 3 bases; unmatched junction bases: 6. CDR3 in DNA: TGTGCCAGCAGTTCCGGGACAGGGGCCTACTACGAGCAGTACTTC. Translating it yields CASSSGTGAYYEQYF.

The chain is built from TRBV19 and TRBJ1-1, with TRBD1 as a possible D gene (6 bases). The V and J ends lost 5 bases and 8 bases respectively, with 27 bases between them. This CDR3 contains 17 residues. Germline CDR1 and CDR2: LNHDA and SQIVND (reference sequence). CDR3 bases: TGTGCCAGTAGTTATAAAGGTGGTTCCGGGACAACAACCGAAGCTTTCTTT. This sequence encodes CASSYKGGSGTTTEAFF.

This chain links TRBV6-5 with TRBJ2-3, with no clear D. The CDR3 runs to 13 residues. The germline V and J ends were trimmed by 5 bases and 1 base, with 7 bases remaining between them. Germline V CDR1 and CDR2: MNHEY, SVGAGI. The DNA of the CDR3 is TGTGCCAGCAGTAATCCGGGCACAGATACGCAGTATTTT. It translates to CASSNPGTDTQYF.

This clone was counted a single time. The CDR3 loop is CASSQDRGLPYEQYF. In DNA, the CDR3 is TGTGCCAGCAGCCAAGATCGGGGACTACCCTACGAGCAGTACTTC. The chain joins TRBV4-2 to TRBJ2-7; 7 nucleotides align to TRBD2. CDR1 is LGHNA, CDR2 YNFKEQ, per germline. The CDR3 is 15 residues long. The ends lost 0 bases at V and 2 bases at J; junction bases unmatched: 4.

The V call is TRBV28, the J call TRBJ1-5, with a weak D call TRBD1 (5 bases). Germline V lookup: CDR1 MDHEN, CDR2 SYDVKM. Trimming cost V 6 bases and J 1 base, with 13 bases left between them. This CDR3 has 15 amino acids. The CDR3 coding sequence is TGTGCCAGCAGGGTTTTGACAGCGAGCAATCAGCCCCAGCATTTT. This sequence encodes CASRVLTASNQPQHF.

The rearrangement uses TRBV28 and TRBJ2-3; 9 nucleotides agree with TRBD2. Germline V lookup: CDR1 MDHEN, CDR2 SYDVKM. Trimming at V came to 4 bases and at J to 5 bases, leaving 13 bases not matched to a gene. The CDR3 loop spans 17 amino acids. CDR3 coding DNA: TGTGCCAGCAGTTCCCCCGCTAGCGGGATAAGTATAGATACGCAGTATTTT. This translates into CASSSPASGISIDTQYF.

The gene calls are TRBV5-1 and TRBJ1-1; tentative D call: TRBD1 (6 bases). Germline CDR1 SGHRS, CDR2 YFSETQ. V lost 0 bases and J 7 bases, leaving 19 bases between the germline ends. The CDR3 consists of 16 residues. In DNA, the CDR3 is TGCGCCAGCAGCTTGGAGAGGGGGGGCGCCTCCCTTGAAGCTTTCTTT. The encoded protein is CASSLERGGASLEAFF.

This clone was counted once. This chain uses TRBV6-2 or TRBV6-3 with TRBJ2-3; the D gene is possibly TRBD2 (6 bases). The V gene's germline CDR1 is MNHEY and CDR2 SVGEGT. The germline V and J ends were trimmed by 5 bases and 2 bases, with 14 bases remaining between them. The CDR3 consists of 15 residues. This CDR3 is CASSPGLLHTDTQYF. The CDR3 coding sequence is TGTGCCAGCAGTCCGGGACTCCTCCACACAGATACGCAGTATTTT.

The chain uses TRBV9 and TRBJ1-1; D unclear. Germline V gene lookup returns CDR1 SGDLS and CDR2 YYNGEE. V lost 0 bases and J lost 8, with 14 bases in between. The CDR3 loop spans 14 amino acids. The CDR3 loop reads CASSVATADFEAFF. DNA for the CDR3: TGTGCCAGCAGCGTAGCCACCGCTGACTTCGAAGCTTTCTTT. The full variable domain, rest sourced from reference TRBV9 and TRBJ1-1, is DSGVTQTPKHLITATGQRVTLRCSPRSGDLSVYWYQQSLDQGLQFLIQYYNGEERAKGNILERFSAQQFPDLHSELNLSSLELGDSALYFCASSVATADFEAFFGQGTRLTVV.

The genes are TRBV5-1 and TRBJ1-2, with 10 bases that match TRBD1. The CDR3 runs 13 residues. Germline V gives CDR1 SGHRS, CDR2 YFSETQ. Trimming at V came to 3 bases and at J to 7 bases, leaving 3 bases not matched to a gene. The CDR3 DNA is TGCGCCAGCAGCTCGGGACAGGGGCTTGGCTACACCTTC. Its translation is CASSSGQGLGYTF.

J is TRBJ1-1 and V is TRBV7-9, with D perhaps matching TRBD1 (6 bases). The V end lost 7 bases, the J end lost 5 bases, and 14 bases lay between the germline ends. Germline V gene sequence: CDR1 SEHNR, CDR2 FQNEAQ (reference sequence). The CDR3 spans 13 residues. CDR3 region: CASTKQGGTEAFF. In DNA form, the CDR3 reads TGTGCCAGCACCAAGCAAGGGGGTACTGAAGCTTTCTTT.

V is TRBV28 and J is TRBJ1-6, with unresolved D. This CDR3 is built from 11 residues. Trimming shortened V by 3 bases and J by 10 bases, and 4 bases separated the two germline ends. CDR1 and CDR2 (germline): MDHEN, SYDVKM. The CDR3 DNA follows: TGTGCCAGCAGTTTCAGATCACCCCTCCACTTT. Translating it yields CASSFRSPLHF.

The J gene is TRBJ2-3, the V gene TRBV29-1; 10 bases fit TRBD2. The length of the CDR3 is 14 residues. Trimming at V came to 6 bases and at J to 4 bases, leaving 7 bases not matched to a gene. CDR1 is SQVTM, CDR2 ANQGSEA, per germline. CDR3 loop: CSVGSGGSPDTQYF. The CDR3 DNA reads as TGCAGCGTCGGTAGCGGGGGGAGTCCAGATACGCAGTATTTT.

The chain recombines TRBV12-3 or TRBV12-4 with TRBJ1-1; 7 bases map to TRBD1. The CDR3 runs to 13 residues. The ends lost 7 bases at V and 4 bases at J; junction bases unmatched: 6. CDR3 bases: TGTGCCAGCATAAACACAGGGGTCACTGAAGCTTTCTTT. Encoded protein: CASINTGVTEAFF.

This chain connects TRBV5-5 to TRBJ1-5; 9 bases are a match to TRBD1. Losses at the gene ends were 0 bases for V and 3 bases for J; bases not matched to a gene: 7. The CDR3 runs 17 residues. Germline-derived CDR1 and CDR2 are SGHKS and YYEKEE (reference sequence). The CDR3: CASSLGGQGAYNQPQHF. The CDR3 DNA sequence: TGTGCCAGCAGCTTGGGGGGACAGGGCGCCTACAATCAGCCCCAGCATTTT.

CDR3 region: CASSQDIPPSYNEQFF. CDR3 nucleotides: TGCGCCAGCAGCCAAGATATTCCCCCCTCCTACAATGAGCAGTTCTTC. The chain carries TRBV4-3 and TRBJ2-1; D is unresolved. CDR1 is LGHNA, CDR2 YSLEER, per germline. With 0 bases removed from V and 0 bases from J, the gap between germline ends came to 9 bases. The CDR3 extends over 16 amino acids.

The genes are TRBV7-3 and TRBJ1-2, with 7 bases matching TRBD1. The CDR3 covers 14 residues. CDR1 and CDR2 from the germline V gene are SGHTA and FQGTGA. V trimming: 3 bases; J trimming: 5 bases; junction bases outside the gene matches: 6. The DNA for the CDR3 is TGTGCCAGCAGCTTGACAGGGCCGGCTTATGGCTACACCTTC. It yields the protein CASSLTGPAYGYTF.

The rearrangement joins TRBV6-5 to TRBJ1-2, with 7 bases aligning to TRBD1. CDR1 MNHEY and CDR2 SVGAGI come from the germline V gene. There are 14 residues in the CDR3. The ends lost 6 bases at V and 2 bases at J; junction bases unmatched: 6. CDR3 DNA sequence: TGTGCCAGCAGGCCCGAGACAGGGAACTATGGCTACACCTTC. As protein: CASRPETGNYGYTF.

The V call is TRBV11-2, the J call TRBJ1-1; no definite D call. Germline CDR1 reads SGHAT; CDR2 reads FQNNGV. This CDR3 contains 8 residues. Trimming took off 9 bases at V and 11 bases at J, with 7 bases between the two ends. The CDR3 DNA reads TGTGCCAGTACTGTCGCTTTCTTT. Its protein product is CASTVAFF.

The chain uses TRBV30 and TRBJ2-2; the D gene is possibly TRBD1 (7 bases). The CDR3 covers 15 residues. Germline V gene data show CDR1 as GTSNPN and CDR2 as SVGIG (reference sequence). Trimming pared 3 bases from V and 6 bases from J, leaving 17 bases between. Written as DNA, the CDR3 is TGTGCCTGGAGCTACAGGGGAGGTCGGGCCGGGGAGCTGTTTTTT. Protein: CAWSYRGGRAGELFF.

The rearrangement uses TRBV7-9 and TRBJ2-6, with TRBD1 matching over 7 bases. Trimming took 1 base from V and 8 from J; bases not matched to a gene: 8. The germline V gene encodes CDR1 SEHNR and CDR2 FQNEAQ (reference sequence). There are 16 residues in the CDR3. The CDR3 protein is CASSLVDRDRPNVLTF. CDR3 DNA: TGTGCCAGCAGCTTAGTAGACAGGGACCGCCCCAACGTCCTGACTTTC. The full variable domain, with the rest looked up from reference TRBV7-9 and TRBJ2-6, is DTGVSQNPRHKITKRGQNVTFRCDPISEHNRLYWYRQTLGQGPEFLTYFQNEAQLEKSRLLSDRFSAERPKGSFSTLEIQRTEQGDSAMYLCASSLVDRDRPNVLTFGAGSRLTVL.

For the CDR3, the DNA is TGTGCCAGCAGCGTTACCGGGACAGGGATTAGCGAGCAGTACTTC. Translation gives CASSVTGTGISEQYF. This chain joins TRBV9 and TRBJ2-7, with TRBD1 matching over 9 bases. V was pared by 2 bases and J by 6 bases, with 9 bases of the junction left unmatched. CDR3 length equals 15 residues. Germline assignment: CDR1 SGDLS and CDR2 YYNGEE.

V is TRBV28 and J is TRBJ2-5; 9 bases agree with TRBD1. Germline loops: CDR1 MDHEN, CDR2 SYDVKM. This CDR3 contains 14 residues. Unmatched junction bases numbered 7, after V lost 5 bases and J lost 6 bases. The CDR3 DNA sequence: TGTGCCAGCAGTCCTCCGGGACAGGGAAAGACCCAGTACTTC. Protein: CASSPPGQGKTQYF.

The table lists this clone with a few counts. This sequence joins TRBV6-5 and TRBJ2-7; the match to TRBD2 covers 7 bases. The germline gives CDR1 MNHEY, CDR2 SVGAGI. The CDR3 runs to 15 residues. The ends lost 0 bases at V and 2 bases at J; junction bases unmatched: 4. CDR3 nucleotide sequence: TGTGCCAGCAGTTACTCGTGGCGGGGGACCTACGAGCAGTACTTC. Residues: CASSYSWRGTYEQYF.

V and J are TRBV13 and TRBJ2-1, with 7 positions matching TRBD2. The germline V gene has CDR1 PRHDT and CDR2 FYEKMQ (reference sequence). With 7 bases clipped from V and 0 bases from J, the junction kept 12 bases outside the gene matches. The length of the CDR3 is 17 residues. CDR3 region: CASNPMGGGSSYNEQFF. The CDR3 nucleotides read TGTGCCAGCAACCCTATGGGCGGCGGGAGCTCCTACAATGAGCAGTTCTTC.